The present T cell receptor (beta chain) was sequenced within a study of CD8 T cells in ankylosing spondylitis. The study, taken as a whole, reports: There was a TCR beta motif, made of eight highly homologous variants, that appeared characteristic of ankylosing spondylitis blood.

TCRdb passed the 5' RACE reads through MiXCR, listing each CDR3 protein once. In the table there are over 600,000 distinct CDR3 sequences, around a fifth of which are singletons. To note about this clonotype: The antigen is undetermined.

The CDR3 spans 15 residues. V was shortened by 5 bases and J by 4 bases, with 16 bases between the two germline ends. Germline V lookup: CDR1 SGDLS, CDR2 YYNGEE. Sequenced: blood, either unsorted or a sorted T cell fraction (not recorded which). The V gene is TRBV9, the J gene TRBJ2-1; a possible D gene is TRBD1 (7 bases). The TCR was taken from a male donor with ankylosing spondylitis. The CDR3 coding sequence is TGTGCCAGCAGTGAGGGGGCTAGCGCTTACAATGAGCAGTTCTTC. This codes for CASSEGASAYNEQFF.